This T cell receptor beta chain appears in the sequencing data of a study of cytomegalovirus exposure and HLA in healthy donors. Primers for the PCR totalled 60 Vbeta and 13 Jbeta. Using immunoSEQ multiplex PCR, the repertoire was profiled, and TCRdb retains in-frame clones only, with some absent. The table includes 100,000 or so clones, roughly 79% detected once. Germline trimming cut 7 bases from V and 10 bases from J; bases unmatched to any gene: 12. The CDR3 totals 13 residues. The germline V gene encodes CDR1 SQVTM and CDR2 ANQGSEA. This TCR came from a man in his forties in good health and CMV-seronegative. Sequenced material: PBMCs. The rearrangement links TRBV29-1 to TRBJ1-3, with 8 positions matching TRBD1. The chain's CDR3 is CSAIPDRDGTIYF. The CDR3 DNA reads as TGCAGCGCCATTCCGGACAGGGATGGGACCATATATTTT.